The subject of this entry is one T cell receptor (beta chain). The antigen remains undetermined. This sample stems from a study of immune cell composition in non-small cell lung cancer. Findings and caveats of the study: Squamous lung tumours showed higher top 10 clone scores and clonality than adenocarcinomas. TIL tumour reactivity correlated with maximal tumour-associated clone frequency in adenocarcinoma.

CDR3 size: 14 residues. Between the trimmed V and J ends, which lost 5 bases and 2 bases, there was a span of 13 bases. Germline V gene sequence: CDR1 SGHTA, CDR2 FQGNSA. Clones were read by immunoSEQ multiplex PCR, and TCRdb kept only the in-frame ones, dropping some. The table lists about 7,600 clones, around 80% of them singletons. Sequenced sample: lung tumor tissue. The chain joins TRBV7-2 to TRBJ2-7; a weak D match, TRBD1 (5 bases). This clonotype was obtained from a human donor with non-small cell lung cancer. In DNA form, the CDR3 reads TGTGCCAGCAGCCTCAACTGGGGCACCTACGAGCAGTACTTC. It encodes CASSLNWGTYEQYF.